The 8 T cell receptor beta chains presented below share a single source sample, sequenced in a study of T cell responses to AZD1222 COVID-19 vaccine. Repertoires were generated with immunoSEQ multiplex PCR, while TCRdb's copy carries only in-frame clones and drops some. The sample includes some 130,000 clones, 90% of them seen just once. The sequenced sample was peripheral blood, obtained on day 0 of AZD1222 vaccination. These receptors were taken from an adult in good health.

The CDR3 region is CSAGGGLPQYF. In DNA form, the CDR3 reads TGCAGTGCTGGGGGGGGGTTGCCCCAGTACTTC. The chain employs TRBV20-1 and TRBJ2-5; TRBD2 matches at 7 bases. Germline trimming cut 5 bases from V and 9 bases from J; bases unmatched to any gene: 6. The CDR3 consists of 11 residues. Germline V gene lookup returns CDR1 DFQATT and CDR2 SNEGSKA (reference sequence).

This clone was counted a few times. The chain is built from TRBV11-2 and TRBJ1-1, with TRBD1 identical over 7 bases. The germline V gene has CDR1 SGHAT and CDR2 FQNNGV. The CDR3 loop spans 17 amino acids. The trim removed 1 base at V and 0 bases at J, leaving 8 bases unmatched. CDR3 protein: CASSLGDRVELNTEAFF. In nucleotides, the CDR3 is TGTGCCAGCAGCTTAGGGGACAGAGTCGAATTGAACACTGAAGCTTTCTTT.

This clone was recorded only once. J is TRBJ1-2 and V is TRBV9; 10 bases fit TRBD1. The germline CDR1 and CDR2 sequences are SGDLS and YYNGEE. This CDR3 spans 15 amino acids. V shed 2 bases, J shed 5 bases, and the junction held 6 bases outside the gene matches. The CDR3 loop is CASSVGDRGGYGYTF. CDR3 coding DNA: TGTGCCAGCAGCGTGGGGGACAGGGGTGGATATGGCTACACCTTC.

This clone was counted once. V usage is TRBV30 and J usage is TRBJ1-2; the D is unclear. Germline lookup yields CDR1 GTSNPN and CDR2 SVGIG (reference sequence). V was trimmed by 5 bases and J by 10 bases, leaving 11 bases between them. The CDR3 is made up of 10 amino acids. The CDR3 region is CAWLGVAYTF. The CDR3 nucleotides are TGTGCCTGGTTAGGAGTGGCCTACACCTTC.

This chain joins TRBV6-5 and TRBJ1-1; 7 nucleotides align to TRBD1. Germline trimming cut 4 bases from V and 5 bases from J; bases unmatched to any gene: 7. The CDR3 is 14 amino acids. The germline gives CDR1 MNHEY, CDR2 SVGAGI. The CDR3 DNA follows: TGTGCCAGCAGTTCGGGACAGAAAAGGACTGAAGCTTTCTTT. Translated: CASSSGQKRTEAFF.

The V gene is TRBV3-1 (or the pseudogene TRBV3-2), the J gene TRBJ1-6, with D hard to call. The CDR3 loop spans 13 amino acids. Trimming left V 0 bases short and J 10 bases short, with 7 bases between. Germline CDR1 and CDR2: LGHDT and YNNKEL (reference sequence). The CDR3 coding sequence is TGTGCCAGCAGCCAAGATAGTAGGTCACCCCTCCACTTT. This translates into CASSQDSRSPLHF.

The V gene is TRBV5-6, the J gene TRBJ2-7, with unresolved D. Trimming removed 1 base from V and 0 bases from J, with 5 bases in between. Germline values: CDR1 SGHDT, CDR2 YYEEEE. The CDR3 spans 13 residues. The CDR3 region is CASSLPSSYEQYF. The DNA of the CDR3 is TGTGCCAGCAGCTTGCCTAGCTCCTACGAGCAGTACTTC.

This clone was observed a few times. The chain has TRBV6-2 or TRBV6-3 and TRBJ2-7; D remains ambiguous. The germline V and J ends were trimmed by 6 bases and 3 bases, with 12 bases remaining between them. Germline loops: CDR1 MNHEY, CDR2 SVGEGT. There are 13 residues in the CDR3. The CDR3 nucleotides are TGTGCCAGCAGCCCCGCGTGGATCTACGAGCAGTACTTC. Translated, it gives CASSPAWIYEQYF.